The source of this T cell receptor (beta chain) is a study of T cell clones after liver transplantation. Points from the study as a whole: These preliminary findings come from unstandardized post-transplant sampling times. In most of the 8 subjects, circulating graft-donor-reactive CD4 TCRbeta sequences fell significantly after transplant.

The CDR3 runs 18 residues. Germline assignment: CDR1 LGHNA and CDR2 YSLEER. Trimming stripped 1 base from V and 0 bases from J, with 13 bases between. This clone was seen only once. Its antigen is as yet unknown. The data were produced by immunoSEQ multiplex PCR, yet TCRdb's version contains in-frame clones alone and is incomplete. The table has more than 100,000 clones, about 81% seen once. The material sequenced was CD4+ T cells from blood, taken 45 to 50 months after liver transplant. The TCR originated in a human patient who received a liver transplant. The graft donor may have given rise to some T cells. This rearrangement joins TRBV4-3 to TRBJ2-6; D gene unclear. The CDR3 loop is CASSQVPNPFSGANVLTF. The CDR3 nucleotides are TGCGCCAGCAGCCAAGTTCCTAACCCGTTCTCTGGGGCCAACGTCCTGACTTTC.